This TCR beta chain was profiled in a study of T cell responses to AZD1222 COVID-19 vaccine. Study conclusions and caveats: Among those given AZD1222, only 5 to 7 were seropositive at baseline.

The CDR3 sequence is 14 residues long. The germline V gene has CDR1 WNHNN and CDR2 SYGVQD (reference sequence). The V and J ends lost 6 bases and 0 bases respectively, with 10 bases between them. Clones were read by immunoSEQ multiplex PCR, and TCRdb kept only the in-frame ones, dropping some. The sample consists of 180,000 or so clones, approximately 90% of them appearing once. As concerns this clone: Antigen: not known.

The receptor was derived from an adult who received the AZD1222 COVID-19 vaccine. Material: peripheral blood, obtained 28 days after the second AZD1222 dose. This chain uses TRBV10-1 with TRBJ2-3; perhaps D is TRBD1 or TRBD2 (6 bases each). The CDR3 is CASSPGASTDTQYF. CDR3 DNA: TGCGCCAGCAGCCCGGGGGCCAGCACAGATACGCAGTATTTT.